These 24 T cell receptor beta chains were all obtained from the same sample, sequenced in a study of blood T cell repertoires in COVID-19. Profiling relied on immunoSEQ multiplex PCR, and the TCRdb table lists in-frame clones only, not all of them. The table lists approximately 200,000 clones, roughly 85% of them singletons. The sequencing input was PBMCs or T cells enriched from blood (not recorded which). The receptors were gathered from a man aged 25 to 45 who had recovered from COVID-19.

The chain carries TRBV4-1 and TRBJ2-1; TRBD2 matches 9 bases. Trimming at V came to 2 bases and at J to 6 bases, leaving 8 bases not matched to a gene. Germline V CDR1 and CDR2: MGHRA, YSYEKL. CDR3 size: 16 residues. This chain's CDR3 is CASSQLTSGGGNEQFF. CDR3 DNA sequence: TGCGCCAGCAGCCAACTGACTAGCGGAGGTGGCAATGAGCAGTTCTTC.

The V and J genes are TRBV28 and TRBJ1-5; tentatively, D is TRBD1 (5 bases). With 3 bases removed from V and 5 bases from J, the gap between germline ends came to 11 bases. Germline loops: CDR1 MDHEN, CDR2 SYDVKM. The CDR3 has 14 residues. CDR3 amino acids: CASSLGGTYQPQHF. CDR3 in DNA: TGTGCCAGCAGTTTGGGCGGGACTTATCAGCCCCAGCATTTT.

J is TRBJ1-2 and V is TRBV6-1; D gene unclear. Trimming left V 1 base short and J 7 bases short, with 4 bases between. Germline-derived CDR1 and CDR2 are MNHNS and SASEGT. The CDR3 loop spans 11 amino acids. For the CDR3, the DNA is TGTGCCAGCAGTGAAGTATTTGGCTACACCTTC. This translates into CASSEVFGYTF.

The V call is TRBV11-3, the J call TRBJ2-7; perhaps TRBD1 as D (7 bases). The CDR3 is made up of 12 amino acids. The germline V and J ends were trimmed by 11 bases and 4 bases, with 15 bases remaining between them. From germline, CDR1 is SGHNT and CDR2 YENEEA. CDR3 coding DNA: TGTGCCGCACCAGGGGGGACATACGAGCAGTACTTC. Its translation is CAAPGGTYEQYF.

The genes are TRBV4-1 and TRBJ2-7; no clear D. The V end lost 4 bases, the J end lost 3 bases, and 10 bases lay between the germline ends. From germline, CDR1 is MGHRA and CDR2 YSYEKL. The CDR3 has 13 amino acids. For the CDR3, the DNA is TGCGCCAGCAGCCGATCAGTCCACTACGAGCAGTACTTC. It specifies CASSRSVHYEQYF.

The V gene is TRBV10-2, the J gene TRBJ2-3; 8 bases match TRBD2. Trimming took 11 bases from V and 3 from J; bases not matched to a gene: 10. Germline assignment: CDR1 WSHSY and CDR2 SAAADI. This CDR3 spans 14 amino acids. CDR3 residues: CAVTGLAGTDTQYF. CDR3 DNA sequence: TGCGCCGTCACAGGCTTAGCGGGAACAGATACGCAGTATTTT.

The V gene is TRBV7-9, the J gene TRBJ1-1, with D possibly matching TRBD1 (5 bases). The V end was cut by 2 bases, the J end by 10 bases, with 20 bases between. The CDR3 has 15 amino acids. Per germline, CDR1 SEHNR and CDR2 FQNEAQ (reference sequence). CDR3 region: CASSLFSGGQGRAFF. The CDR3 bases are TGTGCCAGCAGCTTATTTTCGGGGGGTCAAGGAAGAGCTTTCTTT.

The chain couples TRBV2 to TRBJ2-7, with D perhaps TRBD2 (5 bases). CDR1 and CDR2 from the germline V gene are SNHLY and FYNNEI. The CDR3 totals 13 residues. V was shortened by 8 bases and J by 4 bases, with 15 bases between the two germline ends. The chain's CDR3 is CASRREGRYEQYF. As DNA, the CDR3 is TGTGCCAGCCGCCGCGAGGGTCGGTACGAGCAGTACTTC.

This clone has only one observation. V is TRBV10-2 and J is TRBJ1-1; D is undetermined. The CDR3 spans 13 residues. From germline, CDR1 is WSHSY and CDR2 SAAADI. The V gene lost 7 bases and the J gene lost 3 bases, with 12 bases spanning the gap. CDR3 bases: TGCGCCAGCATCGTAGCGTATCACACTGAAGCTTTCTTT. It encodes CASIVAYHTEAFF.

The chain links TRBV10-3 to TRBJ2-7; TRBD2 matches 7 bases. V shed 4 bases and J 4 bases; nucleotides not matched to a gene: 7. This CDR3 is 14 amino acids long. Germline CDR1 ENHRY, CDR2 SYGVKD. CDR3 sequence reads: CAISGRAGVYEQYF. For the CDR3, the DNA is TGTGCCATCAGTGGTAGGGCGGGAGTATACGAGCAGTACTTC.

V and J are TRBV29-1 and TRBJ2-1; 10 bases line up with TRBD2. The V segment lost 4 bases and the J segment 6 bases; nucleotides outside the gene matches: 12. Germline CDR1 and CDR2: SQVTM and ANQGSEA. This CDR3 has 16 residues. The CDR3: CSVAPPPAGGGNEQFF. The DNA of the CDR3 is TGCAGCGTTGCTCCCCCACCAGCGGGAGGGGGCAATGAGCAGTTCTTC.

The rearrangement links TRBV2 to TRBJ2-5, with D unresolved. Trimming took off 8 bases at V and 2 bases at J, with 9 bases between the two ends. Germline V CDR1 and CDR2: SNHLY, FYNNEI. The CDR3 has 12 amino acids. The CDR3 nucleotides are TGTGCCAGCCCACGCGGACAAGAGACCCAGTACTTC. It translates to CASPRGQETQYF.

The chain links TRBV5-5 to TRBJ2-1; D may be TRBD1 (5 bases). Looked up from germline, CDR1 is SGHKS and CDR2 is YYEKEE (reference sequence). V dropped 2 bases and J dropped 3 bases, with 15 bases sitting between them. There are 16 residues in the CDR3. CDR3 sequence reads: CASSFSRQNNYNEQFF. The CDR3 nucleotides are TGTGCCAGCAGCTTCAGCCGACAGAATAACTACAATGAGCAGTTCTTC.

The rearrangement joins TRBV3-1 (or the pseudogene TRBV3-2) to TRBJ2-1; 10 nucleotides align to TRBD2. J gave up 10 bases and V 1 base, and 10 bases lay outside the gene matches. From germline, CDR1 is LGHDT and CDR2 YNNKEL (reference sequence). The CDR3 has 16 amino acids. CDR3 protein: CASSQAVTSGTCEQFF. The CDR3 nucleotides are TGTGCCAGCAGCCAAGCGGTCACTAGCGGGACTTGCGAGCAGTTCTTC.

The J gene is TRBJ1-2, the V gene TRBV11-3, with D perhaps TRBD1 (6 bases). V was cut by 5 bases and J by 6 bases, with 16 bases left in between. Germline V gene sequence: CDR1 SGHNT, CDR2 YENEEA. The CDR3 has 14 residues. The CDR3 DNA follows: TGTGCCAGCAGCCCCCCCTGGACAGTCCATGGCTACACCTTC. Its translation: CASSPPWTVHGYTF.

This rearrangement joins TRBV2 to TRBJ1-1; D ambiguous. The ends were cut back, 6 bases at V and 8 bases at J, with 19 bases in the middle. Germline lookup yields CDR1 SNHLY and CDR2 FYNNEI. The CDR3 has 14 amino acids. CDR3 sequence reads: CASRQARSATEAFF. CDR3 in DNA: TGTGCCAGCAGACAAGCGCGGTCTGCGACCGAAGCTTTCTTT.

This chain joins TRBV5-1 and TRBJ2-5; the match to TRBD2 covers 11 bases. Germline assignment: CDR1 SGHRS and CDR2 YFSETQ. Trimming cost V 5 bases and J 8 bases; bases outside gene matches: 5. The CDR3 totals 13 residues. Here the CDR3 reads CASRLAGVETQYF. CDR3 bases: TGCGCCAGCAGACTAGCGGGGGTAGAAACCCAGTACTTC. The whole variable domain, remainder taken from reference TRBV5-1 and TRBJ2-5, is KAGVTQTPRYLIKTRGQQVTLSCSPISGHRSVSWYQQTPGQGLQFLFEYFSETQRNKGNFPGRFSGRQFSNSRSEMNVSTLELGDSALYLCASRLAGVETQYFGPGTRLLVL.

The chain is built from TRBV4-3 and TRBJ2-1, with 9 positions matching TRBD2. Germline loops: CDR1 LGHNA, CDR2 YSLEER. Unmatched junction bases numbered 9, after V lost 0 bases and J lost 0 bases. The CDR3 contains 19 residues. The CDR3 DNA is TGCGCCAGCAGCCAAGATCGTCTAGCGGGGAGGTTCTCCTACAATGAGCAGTTCTTC. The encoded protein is CASSQDRLAGRFSYNEQFF.

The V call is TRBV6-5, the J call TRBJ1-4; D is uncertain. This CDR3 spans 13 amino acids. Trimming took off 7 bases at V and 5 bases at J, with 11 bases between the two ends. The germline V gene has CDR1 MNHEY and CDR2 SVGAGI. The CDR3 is CASKPPYNEKLFF. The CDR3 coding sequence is TGTGCCAGCAAACCCCCCTACAATGAAAAACTGTTTTTT.

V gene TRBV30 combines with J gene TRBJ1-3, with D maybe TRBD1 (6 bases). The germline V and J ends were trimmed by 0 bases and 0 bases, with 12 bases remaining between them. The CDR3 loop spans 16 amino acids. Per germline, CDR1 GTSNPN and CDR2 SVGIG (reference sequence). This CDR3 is CAWSVQDSISGNTIYF. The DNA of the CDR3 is TGTGCCTGGAGTGTACAGGACAGTATCTCTGGAAACACCATATATTTT.

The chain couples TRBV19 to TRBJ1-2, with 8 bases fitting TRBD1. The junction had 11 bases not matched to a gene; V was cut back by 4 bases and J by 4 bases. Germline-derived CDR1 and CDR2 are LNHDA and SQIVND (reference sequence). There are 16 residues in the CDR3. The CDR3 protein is CASSRGQAHETYGYTF. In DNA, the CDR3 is TGTGCCAGTAGTAGGGGACAGGCCCACGAGACCTATGGCTACACCTTC.

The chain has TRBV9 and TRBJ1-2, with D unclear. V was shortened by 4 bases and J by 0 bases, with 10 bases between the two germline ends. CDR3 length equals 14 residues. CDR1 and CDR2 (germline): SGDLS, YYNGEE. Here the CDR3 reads CASSSGMANYGYTF. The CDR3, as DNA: TGTGCCAGCAGCTCGGGGATGGCTAACTATGGCTACACCTTC.

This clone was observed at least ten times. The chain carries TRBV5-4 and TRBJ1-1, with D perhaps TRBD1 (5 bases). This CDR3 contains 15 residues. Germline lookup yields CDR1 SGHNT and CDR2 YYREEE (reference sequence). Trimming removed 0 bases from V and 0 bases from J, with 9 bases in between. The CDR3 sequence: CASSLGTFMNTEAFF. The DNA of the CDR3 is TGTGCCAGCAGCTTGGGGACATTCATGAACACTGAAGCTTTCTTT.

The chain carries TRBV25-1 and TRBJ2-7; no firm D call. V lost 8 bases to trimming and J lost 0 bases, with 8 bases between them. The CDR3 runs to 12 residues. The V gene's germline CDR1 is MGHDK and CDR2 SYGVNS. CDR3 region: CASASSSYEQYF. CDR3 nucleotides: TGTGCCAGCGCGAGTAGCTCCTACGAGCAGTACTTC.